The entry that follows covers one T cell receptor beta chain sequence. This clonotype appeared many times. The antigen it binds to is not known. There are no base qualities to consult, and no much larger clone falls within one base. The source of the sample is a study of neurological immune-mediated disorders (dated by TCRdb to 2018 to 2020). Background on the whole study: Peripheral blood TCR-beta repertoires from patients with HTLV-I-associated myelopathy (HAM/TSP), patients with multiple sclerosis, and healthy controls were compared in the study using UMI-based sequencing. The approximately 98 TCR-beta libraries included longitudinal samples, technical triplicates and paired sorted CD4+ and CD8+ T-cell subsets alongside PBMC samples. Longitudinal HAM/TSP and healthy donors were sampled at 3 time-points each (about 3-45 month intervals). The cohort comprised 60 to 75 subjects: roughly 14 HAM/TSP patients, 35 or so multiple sclerosis patients and around 20 healthy controls. What the work shows at the level of the full study, not this receptor alone: TCR clonal expansion was highest in HAM/TSP patients and lowest in MS patients, with MS patients falling below even healthy controls. Expanded clones from different subjects shared no identical CDR3 amino acid sequences, which suggests that TCR-beta repertoires were private in all groups.

The time point label here, explained by the study, means: longitudinal time-point 3. For the unsorted PBMC libraries, 2 million PBMCs were stored in RNAlater at -80 degrees C until RNA extraction and were used to generate the libraries. Peripheral blood underwent Ficoll-Hypaque density gradient centrifugation to isolate PBMCs, which were then cryopreserved in liquid nitrogen. Trimming costs V 4 bases and J 6 bases, and their ends lie 13 bases apart. The CDR3 starts with the cysteine, ends with the phenylalanine, and has 14 residues. Here the CDR3 DNA is all that survives: 42 bases in frame from base 1. cDNA synthesis used template-switch 5'RACE with a primer carrying a 10-nucleotide random unique molecular identifier tagging each TCR transcript. Each sequencing run produced over 160 million TCR-beta sequences covering 15-18 subjects. The RNeasy kit was used for extraction of total RNA. Using the KAPA Real-time Library Amplification kit, TCR-beta VDJ regions were amplified with primers for the TCR constant region and the 5'RACE anchor. Sample indexes and Illumina adaptors were added in a first PCR, after which library yield was increased in a second PCR. After Ampure bead purification, the roughly 650 bp TCR product was size-selected on a 2% E-gel SizeSelection system. Before pooling, library quality was assessed on a Bioanalyzer, concentration was determined with Qubit, and library quantification was performed with the Kapa Library Quantification kit. Libraries were sequenced paired-end 2 x 150 bp on an Illumina HiSeq 2500. To increase sequence diversity, roughly 24-31% phiX was spiked into each library pool. Per the authors' processing: The quality-filtered reads were processed with the UMI-based MiGEC pipeline, whose error correction step removed more than 90% of the raw TCR sequences. IMGT germline references were used for alignment of VDJ genes, and clonotypes were defined by a unique CDR3 amino acid sequence together with V-J genes. Clonal expansion, Shannon diversity and CDR3 relatedness were evaluated with VDJtools (CalcPairwiseDistances, ClusterSamples), while phylogenetic trees were built in CLCbio workbench. Using coefficient-of-variation modelling across technical triplicates, the study counted a clone as expanded if it had at least 8 unique UMIs. TCRdb trimmed public reads at Q25 via fastp, called clones via MiXCR and kept in-frame beta chains. Rows are combined by CDR3 protein, so each entry shows the most common genes and DNA. These V and J calls rely on TCRdb rather than the paper's analysis. This sample gives fewer than 50,000 distinct CDR3 sequences in total; about an eighth of them show up just once. The ten top clones hold roughly 10% of the sample.

The V and J segments used are TRBV12-3 or TRBV12-4 and TRBJ2-4, with an unclear D gene assignment. The clonotype originates from a male donor with HTLV-1-associated myelopathy (HAM/TSP). Material: PBMCs. For the CDR3, the sequence is CASSSPSTGNIQYF. The nucleotides are TGTGCCAGCAGTTCACCCAGTACGGGAAACATTCAGTACTTC.